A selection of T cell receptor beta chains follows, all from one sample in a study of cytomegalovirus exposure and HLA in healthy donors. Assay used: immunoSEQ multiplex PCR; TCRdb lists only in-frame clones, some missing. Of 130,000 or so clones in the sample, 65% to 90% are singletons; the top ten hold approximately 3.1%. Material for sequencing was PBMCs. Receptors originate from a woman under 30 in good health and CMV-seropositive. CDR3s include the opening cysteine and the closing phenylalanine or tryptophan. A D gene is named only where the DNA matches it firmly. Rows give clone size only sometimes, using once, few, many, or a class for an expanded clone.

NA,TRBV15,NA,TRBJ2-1,CATSPGRNEQFF,TGTGCCACCAGCCCAGGCCGCAATGAGCAGTTCTTC
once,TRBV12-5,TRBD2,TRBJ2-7,CASGLRLAGVYEQYF,TGTGCTAGTGGTTTGAGGCTAGCGGGGGTTTACGAGCAGTACTTC
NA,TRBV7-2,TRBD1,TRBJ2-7,CASSFGFSGTGGAEQYF,TGTGCCAGCAGCTTCGGATTTTCCGGGACAGGGGGTGCCGAGCAGTACTTC
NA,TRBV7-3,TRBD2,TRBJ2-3,CASSLGLETGAGADTQYF,TGTGCCAGCAGCTTGGGGTTGGAAACCGGGGCGGGGGCAGATACGCAGTATTTT
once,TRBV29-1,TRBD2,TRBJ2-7,CSVDSAGESYEQYF,TGCAGCGTTGATTCAGCGGGGGAGTCCTACGAGCAGTACTTC
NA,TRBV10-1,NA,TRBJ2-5,CASSEPGETQYF,TGCGCCAGCAGTGAGCCCGGGGAGACCCAGTACTTC
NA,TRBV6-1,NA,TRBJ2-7,CASRQESGSYEQYF,TGTGCCAGCAGGCAAGAGTCAGGCTCCTACGAGCAGTACTTC
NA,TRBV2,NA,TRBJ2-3,CASSERVQGDTQYF,TGTGCCAGCAGTGAAAGGGTCCAGGGGGATACGCAGTATTTT
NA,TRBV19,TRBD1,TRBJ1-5,CARRPTGMLQPQHF,TGTGCCAGACGACCGACAGGGATGCTTCAGCCCCAGCATTTT
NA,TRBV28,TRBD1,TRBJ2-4,CASRDRGPKNIQYF,TGTGCCAGCAGAGACAGGGGGCCAAAAAACATTCAGTACTTC
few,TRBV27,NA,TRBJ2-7,CASSQLGAGYEQYF,TGTGCCAGCAGCCAACTCGGGGCGGGATACGAGCAGTACTTC
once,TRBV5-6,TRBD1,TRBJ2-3,CASSLDRVSRTDTQYF,TGTGCCAGCAGCCTAGACAGGGTGTCTCGCACAGATACGCAGTATTTT
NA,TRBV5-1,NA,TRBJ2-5,CASSSGGDQETQYF,TGCGCCAGCAGCTCCGGCGGGGATCAAGAGACCCAGTACTTC
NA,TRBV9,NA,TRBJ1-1,CASSSRRGTEAFF,TGTGCCAGCAGCTCCCGTCGAGGAACTGAAGCTTTCTTT
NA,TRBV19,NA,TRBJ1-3,CASSISTSFGNTIYF,TGTGCCAGTAGTATCTCGACAAGTTTCGGAAACACCATATATTTT
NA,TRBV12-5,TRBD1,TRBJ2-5,CASSIRGSETQYF,TGTGCTAGTAGTATCAGGGGGTCGGAGACCCAGTACTTC
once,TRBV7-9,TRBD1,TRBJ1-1,CSSSRTGGKYEAFF,TGTTCCAGCAGCCGGACAGGGGGGAAATATGAAGCTTTCTTT